This T cell receptor beta chain was sequenced in a study of identical twins. General study findings and limits: The same donors were not followed; conclusions instead depended on cross-sectional statistical analysis.

Everyone who gave samples was a healthy Caucasian. With template switching, a universal primer site was added, and the cDNA carried unique molecular identifiers. TCRdb reprocessed the 5' RACE reads via MiXCR and lists one record per CDR3 protein. This table has approximately 600,000 distinct CDR3 sequences, 9.6% appearing once. Trimming pared 3 bases from V and 6 bases from J, leaving 14 bases between. The CDR3 has 15 residues. The table lists this clonotype with many counts. Antigen unknown. These same records also appear under a second study, on yellow fever vaccine responses in identical twins.

The TCR sequence derives from a woman aged 18-29 years in good health. This chain uses TRBV12-3 or TRBV12-4 with TRBJ2-2; D not certain. Specimen: PBMCs. The CDR3 DNA reads as TGTGCCAGCAGTTTCCTGGCCCACGGGTCCGGGGAGCTGTTTTTT. Protein: CASSFLAHGSGELFF.